This passage covers 15 T cell receptor beta chains from one sample sequenced in a study of T-cell memory formation after mild COVID-19. TCRdb passed the 5' RACE reads through MiXCR, listing each CDR3 protein once. The repertoire has over 350,000 distinct CDR3 sequences, more than 20% of them found once; the top ten carry 7% to 9.5%. Source material: PBMCs or a T cell subset sorted from them (not recorded which). Receptors originate from an adult woman who had mild COVID-19 (a few samples of this study predate the infection). Cell type and time point are not known.

CDR3: CASSPVGGDGYTF. The DNA for the CDR3 is TGTGCCAGCAGCCCCGTAGGGGGTGATGGCTACACCTTC. The chain recombines TRBV13 with TRBJ1-2; a weak D match, TRBD1 (6 bases). The CDR3 is made up of 13 amino acids. V was pared by 5 bases and J by 6 bases, with 13 bases between. Germline V CDR1 and CDR2: PRHDT, FYEKMQ (reference sequence).

The J gene is TRBJ2-1, the V gene TRBV20-1; possibly TRBD2 for D (6 bases). This CDR3 spans 14 amino acids. Germline V gives CDR1 DFQATT, CDR2 SNEGSKA (reference sequence). V was cut by 5 bases and J by 10 bases, with 21 bases left in between. The chain's CDR3 is CSAPQGTSLGEQFF. DNA for the CDR3: TGCAGTGCTCCTCAAGGGACTTCGCTCGGGGAGCAGTTCTTC.

This chain connects TRBV6-5 to TRBJ1-1, with 7 bases aligning to TRBD1. Trimming took 0 bases from V and 0 from J; bases not matched to a gene: 4. Per germline, CDR1 MNHEY and CDR2 SVGAGI. CDR3 length equals 16 residues. The CDR3 is CASSYSTGVMNTEAFF. CDR3 DNA sequence: TGTGCCAGCAGTTACTCTACAGGGGTAATGAACACTGAAGCTTTCTTT.

The CDR3 nucleotides are TGTGCCAGCAGCCATCCCCGGGAGGGTGGCACAGATACGCAGTATTTT. Its translation is CASSHPREGGTDTQYF. This sequence joins TRBV9 and TRBJ2-3, with TRBD2 matching over 8 bases. This CDR3 spans 16 amino acids. CDR1 is SGDLS, CDR2 YYNGEE, per germline. V was clipped by 4 bases and J by 1 base; unmatched bases: 8.

The rearrangement uses TRBV5-1 and TRBJ2-2, with 10 bases lining up with TRBD2. Germline lookup yields CDR1 SGHRS and CDR2 YFSETQ. V lost 8 bases, J lost 2 bases, and 6 bases stayed unmatched. There are 15 residues in the CDR3. CDR3 nucleotide sequence: TGCGCCAGTACCGGGACTAGCGTAAACACCGGGGAGCTGTTTTTT. Translating it yields CASTGTSVNTGELFF.

CDR3 DNA: TGTGCCAGCAGTTACAGCGGGGGGGGGACCCAGTACTTC. Protein sequence: CASSYSGGGTQYF. This chain connects TRBV6-5 to TRBJ2-5, with 10 bases that match TRBD2. Trimming at V came to 2 bases and at J to 7 bases, leaving 1 base not matched to a gene. The CDR3 contains 13 residues. Germline V gives CDR1 MNHEY, CDR2 SVGAGI.

This clonotype was picked up a small number of times. The chain joins TRBV29-1 to TRBJ1-1; 12 nucleotides align to TRBD1. After removal of 1 base from V and 4 bases from J, the junction contained 4 bases not matched to a gene. The CDR3 length is 15 residues. The germline V gene encodes CDR1 SQVTM and CDR2 ANQGSEA. CDR3 in DNA: TGCAGCGTTGAAGGGGGACAGGGGGCGCGCACTGAAGCTTTCTTT. Its protein is CSVEGGQGARTEAFF.

The gene calls are TRBV14 and TRBJ2-7; tentatively, D is TRBD2 (5 bases). The CDR3 covers 14 residues. Germline CDR1 and CDR2: SGHDN and FVKESK. Trimming cost V 6 bases and J 2 bases, with 14 bases left between them. In nucleotides, the CDR3 is TGTGCCAGCAGACTGACAAGCGGTCCCTACGAGCAGTACTTC. It codes for CASRLTSGPYEQYF.

This clonotype was observed a few times. The chain links TRBV20-1 to TRBJ1-1; D is unclear. The CDR3 sequence is 14 residues long. Deletions cut 3 bases from V and 1 base from J, with 12 bases between. Germline-derived CDR1 and CDR2 are DFQATT and SNEGSKA (reference sequence). The CDR3 sequence is CSASPRRQNTEAFF. DNA for the CDR3: TGCAGTGCTAGCCCGAGGAGGCAGAACACTGAAGCTTTCTTT.

The chain has TRBV4-3 and TRBJ2-7; D is uncertain. Trimming removed 0 bases at V and 0 bases at J, with 6 bases between. From germline, CDR1 is LGHNA and CDR2 YSLEER. This CDR3 contains 14 residues. For the CDR3, the DNA is TGCGCCAGCAGCCAAGAAAGGAGCTCCTACGAGCAGTACTTC. It translates to CASSQERSSYEQYF.

The V gene is TRBV12-3 or TRBV12-4, the J gene TRBJ2-7; 8 nucleotides line up with TRBD2. The junction had 16 bases not matched to a gene; V was cut back by 7 bases and J by 5 bases. This CDR3 has 16 amino acids. The CDR3 region is CASNLGPGTRFHEQYF. The CDR3 DNA is TGTGCCAGCAATCTCGGTCCCGGGACTAGGTTCCACGAGCAGTACTTC.

This clonotype was picked up a small number of times. The chain has TRBV2 and TRBJ2-1, with no clear D. The CDR3 has 10 amino acids. Germline CDR1 SNHLY, CDR2 FYNNEI. Between the trimmed V and J ends, which lost 3 bases and 12 bases, there was a span of 6 bases. CDR3 residues: CASSERRQFF. The CDR3 bases are TGTGCCAGCAGTGAGAGGAGGCAGTTCTTC.

This clonotype has a handful of counts. The chain joins TRBV24-1 to TRBJ1-1; the match to TRBD1 covers 7 bases. Germline V gives CDR1 KGHDR, CDR2 SFDVKD. Unmatched junction bases numbered 10, after V lost 5 bases and J lost 5 bases. CDR3 length equals 15 residues. CDR3 sequence (DNA): TGTGCCACCAGTGGGCTCGGGCAGGGGGGAACTGAAGCTTTCTTT. It codes for CATSGLGQGGTEAFF.

This chain links TRBV6-5 with TRBJ2-1; D is perhaps TRBD2 (5 bases). The germline gives CDR1 MNHEY, CDR2 SVGAGI. The CDR3 contains 13 residues. Trimming shortened V by 2 bases and J by 12 bases, and 14 bases separated the two germline ends. The CDR3 DNA reads TGTGCCAGCAGTTACGCCCCGTCAGGAGGGCAGTTCTTC. The encoded protein is CASSYAPSGGQFF.

This clonotype was counted only a few times. The chain is built from TRBV5-8 and TRBJ1-1; unclear D gene. Trimming took off 0 bases at V and 3 bases at J, with 12 bases between the two ends. Germline V lookup: CDR1 SGHTS, CDR2 YDEGEE. The CDR3 is made up of 15 amino acids. This CDR3 reads CASSLAWRIHTEAFF. DNA for the CDR3: TGTGCCAGCAGCTTGGCCTGGCGGATACACACTGAAGCTTTCTTT.